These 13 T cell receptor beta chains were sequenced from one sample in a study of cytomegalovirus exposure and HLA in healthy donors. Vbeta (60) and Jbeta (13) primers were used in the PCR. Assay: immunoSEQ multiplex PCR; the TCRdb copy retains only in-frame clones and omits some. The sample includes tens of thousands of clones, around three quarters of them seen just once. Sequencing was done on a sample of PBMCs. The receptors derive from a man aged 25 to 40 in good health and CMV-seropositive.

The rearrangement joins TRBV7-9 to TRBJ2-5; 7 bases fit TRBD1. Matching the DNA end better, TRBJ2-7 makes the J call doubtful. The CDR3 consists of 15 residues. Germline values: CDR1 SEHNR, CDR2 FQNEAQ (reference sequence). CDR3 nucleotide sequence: TGTGCCAGCACCTCCCCAGGGACAGTCCACTACGAGCAGTACTTC. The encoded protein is CASTSPGTVHYEQYF.

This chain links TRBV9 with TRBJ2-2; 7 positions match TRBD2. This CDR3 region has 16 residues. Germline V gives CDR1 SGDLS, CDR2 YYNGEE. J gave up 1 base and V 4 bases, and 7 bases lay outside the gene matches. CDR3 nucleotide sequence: TGTGCCAGCAGCCCGTGGGGGGGAATGAACACCGGGGAGCTGTTTTTT. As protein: CASSPWGGMNTGELFF. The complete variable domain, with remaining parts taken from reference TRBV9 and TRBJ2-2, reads DSGVTQTPKHLITATGQRVTLRCSPRSGDLSVYWYQQSLDQGLQFLIQYYNGEERAKGNILERFSAQQFPDLHSELNLSSLELGDSALYFCASSPWGGMNTGELFFGEGSRLTVL.

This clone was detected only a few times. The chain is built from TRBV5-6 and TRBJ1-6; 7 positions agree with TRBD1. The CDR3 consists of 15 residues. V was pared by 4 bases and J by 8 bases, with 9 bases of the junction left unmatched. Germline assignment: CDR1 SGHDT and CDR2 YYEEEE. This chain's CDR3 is CASSQIDREDSPLHF. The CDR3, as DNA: TGTGCCAGCAGCCAGATCGACAGGGAAGATTCACCCCTCCACTTT.

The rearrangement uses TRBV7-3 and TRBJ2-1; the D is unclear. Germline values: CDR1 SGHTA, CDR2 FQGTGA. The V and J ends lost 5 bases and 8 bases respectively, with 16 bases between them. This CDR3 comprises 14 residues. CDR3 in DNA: TGTGCCAGCAGCCCCTCCGTTGTTGGCCATGAGCAGTTCTTC. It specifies CASSPSVVGHEQFF.

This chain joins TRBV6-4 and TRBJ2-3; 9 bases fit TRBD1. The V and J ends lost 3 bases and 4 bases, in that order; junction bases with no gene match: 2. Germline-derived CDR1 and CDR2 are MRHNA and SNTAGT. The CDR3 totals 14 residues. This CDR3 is CASSEQGAPDTQYF. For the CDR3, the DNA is TGTGCCAGCAGTGAACAGGGGGCGCCAGATACGCAGTATTTT.

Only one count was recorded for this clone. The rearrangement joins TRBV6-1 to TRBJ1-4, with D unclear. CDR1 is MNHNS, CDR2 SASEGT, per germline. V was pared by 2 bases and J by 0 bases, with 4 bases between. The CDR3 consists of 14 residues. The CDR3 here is CASSERATNEKLFF. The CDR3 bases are TGTGCCAGCAGTGAAAGAGCAACTAATGAAAAACTGTTTTTT.

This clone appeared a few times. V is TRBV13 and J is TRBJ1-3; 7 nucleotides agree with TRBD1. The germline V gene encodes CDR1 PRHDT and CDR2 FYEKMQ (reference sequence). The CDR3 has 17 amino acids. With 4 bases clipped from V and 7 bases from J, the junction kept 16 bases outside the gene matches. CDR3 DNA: TGTGCCAGCAGCTCGGCGACTCTGTGGGGCAGGGGGAACACCATATATTTT. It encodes CASSSATLWGRGNTIYF.

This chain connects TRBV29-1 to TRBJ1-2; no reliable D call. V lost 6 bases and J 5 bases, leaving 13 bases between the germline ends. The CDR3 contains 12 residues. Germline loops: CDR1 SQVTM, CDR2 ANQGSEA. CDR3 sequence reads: CSVLTGRYGYTF. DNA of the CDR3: TGCAGCGTCCTGACGGGAAGATATGGCTACACCTTC.

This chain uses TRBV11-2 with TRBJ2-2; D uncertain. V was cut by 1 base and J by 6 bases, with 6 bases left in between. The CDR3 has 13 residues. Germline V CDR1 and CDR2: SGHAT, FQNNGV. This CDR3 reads CASSLVLSGELFF. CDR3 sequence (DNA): TGTGCCAGCAGCTTAGTTCTCTCCGGGGAGCTGTTTTTT.

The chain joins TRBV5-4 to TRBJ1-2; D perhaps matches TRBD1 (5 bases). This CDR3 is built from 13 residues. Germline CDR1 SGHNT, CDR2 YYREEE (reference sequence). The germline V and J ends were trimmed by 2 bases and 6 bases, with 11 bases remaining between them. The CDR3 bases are TGTGCCAGCAGCTTACGCAGGGTGGATGGCTACACCTTC. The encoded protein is CASSLRRVDGYTF.

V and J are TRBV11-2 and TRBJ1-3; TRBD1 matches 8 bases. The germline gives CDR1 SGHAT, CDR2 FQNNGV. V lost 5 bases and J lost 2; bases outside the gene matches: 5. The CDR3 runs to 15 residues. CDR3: CASSPGQVTGNTIYF. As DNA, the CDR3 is TGTGCCAGCAGCCCGGGACAGGTGACTGGAAACACCATATATTTT.

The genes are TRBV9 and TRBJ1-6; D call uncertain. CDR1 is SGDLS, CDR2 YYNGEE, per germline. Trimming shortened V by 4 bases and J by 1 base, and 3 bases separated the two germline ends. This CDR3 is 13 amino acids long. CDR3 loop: CASSLSYNSPLHF. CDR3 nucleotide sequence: TGTGCCAGCAGCCTATCCTATAATTCACCCCTCCACTTT.

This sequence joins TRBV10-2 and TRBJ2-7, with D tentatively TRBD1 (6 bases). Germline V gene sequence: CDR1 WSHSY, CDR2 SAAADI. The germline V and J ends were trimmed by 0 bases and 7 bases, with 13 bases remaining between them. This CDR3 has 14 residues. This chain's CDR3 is CASSESGQGWEQYF. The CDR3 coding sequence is TGCGCCAGCAGTGAGTCCGGCCAGGGGTGGGAGCAGTACTTC.